This is a list of T cell receptor beta chains from one sample in a study of cytomegalovirus exposure and HLA in healthy donors. Produced via immunoSEQ multiplex PCR; TCRdb's table is partial and in-frame only. Found here are 100,000 or so clones, 83% of them singletons; the top ten hold 6% to 7.5%. The sequenced material came from PBMCs. All receptors derive from a man aged 18 to 29 in good health and CMV-seronegative. Both conserved end residues are trimmed from each CDR3. Each record gives: V gene, CDR3 protein.

v_call: TRBV28
cdr3_aa: ASRLAGSHNEQF

v_call: TRBV6-4
cdr3_aa: ASSDTSTDTQY

v_call: TRBV4-3
cdr3_aa: ASSSNNPNTEAF

v_call: TRBV7-9
cdr3_aa: ASSPRGVSTDTQY

v_call: TRBV7-9
cdr3_aa: ASSLNRVNQPQH

v_call: TRBV27
cdr3_aa: ASSLSRVFNVLT

v_call: TRBV7-3
cdr3_aa: ASSLRGTSYEQY

v_call: TRBV27
cdr3_aa: ASSFIPTGETEAF

v_call: TRBV15
cdr3_aa: ATSRDQASGNTIY

v_call: TRBV9
cdr3_aa: ASSTYQGAQY

v_call: TRBV7-2
cdr3_aa: ASSSTGTGVGKLF

v_call: TRBV5-8
cdr3_aa: ASSLAGYPGNTIY

v_call: TRBV16
cdr3_aa: ASSQSNGGANTIY

v_call: TRBV19
cdr3_aa: ASSIWGDGYT

v_call: TRBV5-1
cdr3_aa: ASSLARRSGDGYT

v_call: TRBV19
cdr3_aa: ASSIGRRDSNQPQH

v_call: TRBV28
cdr3_aa: ASSPSSIYEQY

v_call: TRBV29-1
cdr3_aa: SVGHVRRATRPNHEQF

v_call: TRBV6-6
cdr3_aa: ASSYSTGVGNIQY

v_call: TRBV7-3
cdr3_aa: ASSPGGPIRHEQF

v_call: TRBV4-3
cdr3_aa: ASTLANTGELF

v_call: TRBV7-2
cdr3_aa: ASSTWTETNEKLF

v_call: TRBV5-4
cdr3_aa: ASSSLAGAETQY

v_call: TRBV5-4
cdr3_aa: ASSLASGRGNEQF

v_call: TRBV7-2
cdr3_aa: ASSSAPGGETQY

v_call: TRBV6-5
cdr3_aa: ASSYSGQWGGTEAF

v_call: TRBV10-3
cdr3_aa: AISESPGQYYT

v_call: TRBV5-1
cdr3_aa: ASSLSGTNTGELF

v_call: TRBV28
cdr3_aa: ASSFNGELF

v_call: TRBV6-1
cdr3_aa: ASSRIGVREQY

v_call: TRBV18
cdr3_aa: ASLAPDRGNTDTQY

v_call: TRBV5-4
cdr3_aa: ASSSGTGYEQY

v_call: TRBV6-5
cdr3_aa: ASSRGGSNQPQH

v_call: TRBV4-2
cdr3_aa: ASSGGLSYNEQF

v_call: TRBV9
cdr3_aa: ASSEASISGELF

v_call: TRBV4-1
cdr3_aa: ASSPVQVLAGVGGANVLT

v_call: TRBV10-3
cdr3_aa: AISGRGASYGYT

v_call: TRBV6-5
cdr3_aa: ASSPGGGRGEKLF

v_call: TRBV30
cdr3_aa: AWMPTVYEQY

v_call: TRBV19
cdr3_aa: ASSFHRDSHYGYT

v_call: TRBV7-2
cdr3_aa: ASSLIGPGPEKLF

v_call: TRBV5-1
cdr3_aa: ASSDGTGSQKLF

v_call: TRBV27
cdr3_aa: ASSSWPPGLAGEAYEQY

v_call: TRBV30
cdr3_aa: AWSVRSQGRPEQY

v_call: TRBV11-3
cdr3_aa: ASSLGVSNEQF

v_call: TRBV7-3
cdr3_aa: ASSLFSGGSRF

v_call: TRBV29-1
cdr3_aa: SVRPRASLHEQY

v_call: TRBV19
cdr3_aa: ASSILELGAGGPDTQY

v_call: TRBV7-2
cdr3_aa: ASSFTSGTGRNTQY

v_call: TRBV4-3
cdr3_aa: ASSQGDYRYNEQF

v_call: TRBV30
cdr3_aa: AWNRLAAADTQY

v_call: TRBV6-5
cdr3_aa: ASSTSTGAETQY

v_call: TRBV30
cdr3_aa: AWKQGNNQPQH

v_call: TRBV7-9
cdr3_aa: ASSLGQGVNTEAF

v_call: TRBV6-5
cdr3_aa: ASSYSAGGHQPQH

v_call: TRBV4-3
cdr3_aa: ASSQLSGGGEAF

v_call: TRBV6-1
cdr3_aa: ASSEALTGLHQPQH